Each of the 11 T cell receptor beta chains below was sequenced from the same sample in a study of blood T cell repertoires in COVID-19 (dated by TCRdb to about 2020). The method was the immunoSEQ multiplex PCR assay. This is the immuneACCESS table as TCRdb keeps it, with only in-frame sequences that have V and J called. A part of the clones is gone; compared with another copy, unresolved V genes explain less than half, and the rest is unexplained. The sample table records tens of thousands of clones; 75% to 90% of these occur just once. The top ten clonotypes cover about 40% of the sample. The sample taken for sequencing was peripheral blood. The receptors were sampled from a man between 60 and 70 years old with active or convalescent COVID-19.

The chain has TRBV30 and TRBJ1-5; D remains unclear. Germline V gene sequence: CDR1 GTSNPN, CDR2 SVGIG (reference sequence). Trimming stripped 2 bases from V and 4 bases from J, with 12 bases between. This CDR3 region has 14 residues. The CDR3 region is CAWSPQGRNQPQHF. CDR3 in DNA: TGTGCCTGGAGTCCCCAAGGGAGAAATCAGCCCCAGCATTTT.

The gene calls are TRBV5-4 and TRBJ1-1; D perhaps matches TRBD1 (6 bases). This CDR3 is 14 amino acids long. CDR1 and CDR2 (germline): SGHNT, YYREEE (reference sequence). Trimming stripped 4 bases from V and 10 bases from J, with 20 bases between. DNA of the CDR3: TGTGCCAGCAGCCCAGGGTTGGACAGAGGGCCAGCTTTCTTT. Its protein product is CASSPGLDRGPAFF.

V gene TRBV5-1 combines with J gene TRBJ2-1; perhaps TRBD2 as D (6 bases). The CDR3 consists of 20 residues. V gave up 4 bases and J gave up 3 bases, with 29 bases separating them. Per germline, CDR1 SGHRS and CDR2 YFSETQ. The CDR3 region is CASSPLPLGWDFSFYNEQFF. In DNA form, the CDR3 reads TGCGCCAGCAGCCCGCTCCCCTTGGGTTGGGACTTTTCTTTCTACAATGAGCAGTTCTTC. The entire variable domain, with the rest obtained from reference TRBV5-1 and TRBJ2-1, is as follows: KAGVTQTPRYLIKTRGQQVTLSCSPISGHRSVSWYQQTPGQGLQFLFEYFSETQRNKGNFPGRFSGRQFSNSRSEMNVSTLELGDSALYLCASSPLPLGWDFSFYNEQFFGPGTRLTVL.

The CDR3 is CASSEEAGFGEAFF. The CDR3 nucleotides are TGTGCCAGCAGTGAAGAGGCAGGGTTCGGTGAAGCTTTCTTT. V and J are TRBV2 and TRBJ1-1, with D possibly being TRBD1 (5 bases). V was shortened by 1 base and J by 7 bases, with 13 bases between the two germline ends. Germline V CDR1 and CDR2: SNHLY, FYNNEI. This CDR3 has 14 amino acids.

This chain links TRBV10-3 with TRBJ1-3; TRBD1 might be the D (6 bases). Deletions cut 6 bases from V and 3 bases from J, with 12 bases between. CDR1 is ENHRY and CDR2 is SYGVKD in the germline V gene. This CDR3 has 14 amino acids. The CDR3 DNA is TGTGCCATCAGGGACCGGGACAATGGAAACACCATATATTTT. Its protein is CAIRDRDNGNTIYF.

This clone was recorded only once. The chain carries TRBV28 and TRBJ1-1; maybe TRBD1 (5 bases). The CDR3 runs to 15 residues. With 2 bases removed from V and 0 bases from J, the gap between germline ends came to 10 bases. CDR1 is MDHEN and CDR2 is SYDVKM in the germline V gene. CDR3 residues: CASSLGRAMNTEAFF. The CDR3 DNA reads as TGTGCCAGCAGTTTAGGCAGGGCCATGAACACTGAAGCTTTCTTT.

The chain is built from TRBV7-7 and TRBJ2-1; 11 nucleotides align to TRBD2. The CDR3 loop spans 12 amino acids. The germline gives CDR1 SSHAT, CDR2 FNYEAQ (reference sequence). Losses at the gene ends were 5 bases for V and 15 bases for J; bases not matched to a gene: 6. The CDR3 here is CASSPLAGARFF. In nucleotides, the CDR3 is TGTGCCAGCAGCCCACTAGCGGGGGCAAGGTTCTTC. Variable domain in full (rest from reference TRBV7-7 and TRBJ2-1): GAGVSQSPRYKVTKRGQDVTLRCDPISSHATLYWYQQALGQGPEFLTYFNYEAQPDKSGLPSDRFSAERPEGSISTLTIQRTEQRDSAMYRCASSPLAGARFFGPGTRLTVL.

The chain's CDR3 is CASSYVQMNTEAFF. CDR3 sequence (DNA): TGTGCCAGCAGTTACGTACAGATGAACACTGAAGCTTTCTTT. The chain employs TRBV6-2 or TRBV6-3 and TRBJ1-1; D unclear. Looked up from germline, CDR1 is MNHEY and CDR2 is SVGEGT. There are 14 residues in the CDR3. V lost 2 bases and J lost 0, with 7 bases in between.

The chain carries TRBV4-2 and TRBJ1-6; a weak D match, TRBD1 (6 bases). V shed 0 bases and J shed 5 bases, with 11 bases lying between them. The CDR3 runs to 16 residues. Germline values: CDR1 LGHNA, CDR2 YNFKEQ. CDR3 amino acids: CASSQEGTRDNSPLHF. CDR3 DNA sequence: TGTGCCAGCAGCCAAGAAGGGACAAGGGATAATTCACCCCTCCACTTT.

This chain connects TRBV27 to TRBJ1-2, with 7 nucleotides matching TRBD1. Germline CDR1 is MNHEY and CDR2 is SMNVEV (reference sequence). Trimming at V came to 5 bases and at J to 5 bases, leaving 8 bases not matched to a gene. The CDR3 is 14 amino acids. Written as DNA, the CDR3 is TGTGCCAGCAGTCCCGACAGGGTGGGGTATGGCTACACCTTC. Its protein is CASSPDRVGYGYTF.

This chain uses TRBV5-5 with TRBJ2-1; D perhaps matches TRBD1 (6 bases). Germline CDR1 and CDR2: SGHKS and YYEKEE (reference sequence). V was cut by 0 bases and J by 0 bases, with 7 bases left in between. CDR3 length: 15 residues. This CDR3 reads CASSLVQGSYNEQFF. In DNA, the CDR3 is TGTGCCAGCAGCTTGGTACAGGGCTCCTACAATGAGCAGTTCTTC. Using reference TRBV5-5 and TRBJ2-1 for the parts outside the CDR3, the full variable domain is DAGVTQSPTHLIKTRGQQVTLRCSPISGHKSVSWYQQVLGQGPQFIFQYYEKEERGRGNFPDRFSARQFPNYSSELNVNALLLGDSALYLCASSLVQGSYNEQFFGPGTRLTVL.